The TCR beta chain under discussion was sequenced for a study of T cells expressing NK-cell markers. Study in general: With respect to HCMV, most of the eight sequenced donors were seropositive, and one was seronegative.

On this clonotype itself: Its matching antigen is unknown.

TCRdb reprocessed the 5' RACE reads and keeps a single row for each CDR3 protein, giving no DNA. This table lists about 160,000 distinct CDR3 sequences. Broader study findings: A few donors' CD3+CD56-NKG2C+ cells were dominated by the same clonotypes.

The clonotype was recovered from a man aged 18-70 years in good health. Source material: blood T cells: a sorted CD56 or NKG2C T cell subset, CD4+ or CD8+ T cells, or bulk PBMC T cells (not recorded which).

CDR3 protein: CASRPGGSTDTQYF. J is TRBJ2-3 and V is TRBV28; lacking DNA, the TRBD1 call made by TCRdb goes unchecked. The CDR3 totals 14 residues. Germline-derived CDR1 and CDR2 are MDHEN and SYDVKM.